The T cell receptor (beta chain) described here comes from a study of shared clonotypes between healthy human individuals. Sorted subsets were amplified in replicate PCRs using about 200 ng DNA, about 30,000 T cell genomes. Method: immunoSEQ multiplex PCR; TCRdb's copy keeps in-frame clones and lacks some. The sample consists of over 2 million clones, approximately 94% of them appearing once. General study points: The study found about 5% of naive CD4 clonotypes shared across a handful of donors. Generation of non-shared clonotypes was less probable than generation of clonotypes shared by all four donors.

Selected positively for CCR7 and CD45RO-negative, naive CD8 cells excluded terminally differentiated effector memory CD45RA+ cells. As to this clone: As yet, its antigen is unknown.

V lost 0 bases and J lost 4, with 15 bases in between. Germline loops: CDR1 KGHSH, CDR2 LQKENI. This CDR3 region has 16 residues. V is TRBV18 and J is TRBJ2-5; D is perhaps TRBD1 or TRBD2 (5 bases each). The TCR originated in a man aged 18 to 29 in good health. The sequenced sample was naive CD8+ T cells sorted from blood. The CDR3: CASSPPMSGTSETQYF. CDR3 coding DNA: TGTGCCAGCTCACCACCAATGTCCGGGACCTCAGAGACCCAGTACTTC.